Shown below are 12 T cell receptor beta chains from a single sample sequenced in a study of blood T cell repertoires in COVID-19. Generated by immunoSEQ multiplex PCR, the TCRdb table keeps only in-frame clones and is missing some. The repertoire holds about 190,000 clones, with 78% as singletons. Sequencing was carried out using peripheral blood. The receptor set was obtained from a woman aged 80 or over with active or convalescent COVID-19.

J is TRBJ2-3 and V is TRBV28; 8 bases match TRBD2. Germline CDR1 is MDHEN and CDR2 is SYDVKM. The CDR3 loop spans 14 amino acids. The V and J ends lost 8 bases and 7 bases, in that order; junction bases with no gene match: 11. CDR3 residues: CASDSRGGRYTQYF. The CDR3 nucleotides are TGTGCCAGCGATAGTCGCGGGGGGCGGTATACGCAGTATTTT.

CDR3 bases: TGTGCCAGCAGCCAAGAATCTCCCTGGGTCAGGGGGCCTAGGAGGACAGATACGCAGTATTTT. It is translated as CASSQESPWVRGPRRTDTQYF. This chain connects TRBV3-1 (or the pseudogene TRBV3-2) to TRBJ2-3; 8 bases map to TRBD1. Germline V CDR1 and CDR2: LGHDT, YNNKEL (reference sequence). The CDR3 is made up of 21 amino acids. The V and J ends lost 0 bases and 3 bases, in that order; junction bases with no gene match: 20.

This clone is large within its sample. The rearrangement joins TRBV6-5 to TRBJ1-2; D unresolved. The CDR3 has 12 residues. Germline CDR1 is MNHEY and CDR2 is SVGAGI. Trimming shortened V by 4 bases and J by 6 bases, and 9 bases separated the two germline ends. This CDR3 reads CASSSGGDGYTF. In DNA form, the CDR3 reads TGTGCCAGCAGTTCGGGTGGCGATGGCTACACCTTC.

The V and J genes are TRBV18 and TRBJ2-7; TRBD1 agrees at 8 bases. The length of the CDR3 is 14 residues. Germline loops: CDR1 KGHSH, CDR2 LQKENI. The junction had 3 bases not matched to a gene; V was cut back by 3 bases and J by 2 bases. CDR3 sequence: CASSPGQATYEQYF. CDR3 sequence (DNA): TGTGCCAGCTCACCGGGACAGGCCACCTACGAGCAGTACTTC.

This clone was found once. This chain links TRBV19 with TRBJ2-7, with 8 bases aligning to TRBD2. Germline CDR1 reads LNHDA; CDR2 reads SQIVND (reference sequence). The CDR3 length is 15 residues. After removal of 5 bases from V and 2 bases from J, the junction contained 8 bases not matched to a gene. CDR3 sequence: CASSPGREGPYEQYF. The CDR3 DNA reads TGTGCCAGTAGTCCGGGACGGGAGGGCCCCTACGAGCAGTACTTC.

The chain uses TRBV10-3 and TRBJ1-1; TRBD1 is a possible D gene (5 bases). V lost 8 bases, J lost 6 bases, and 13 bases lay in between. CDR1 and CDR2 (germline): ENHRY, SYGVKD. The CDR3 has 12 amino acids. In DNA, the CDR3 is TGTGCCATCGGGTTTGGGGGGGCTGAAGCTTTCTTT. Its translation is CAIGFGGAEAFF.

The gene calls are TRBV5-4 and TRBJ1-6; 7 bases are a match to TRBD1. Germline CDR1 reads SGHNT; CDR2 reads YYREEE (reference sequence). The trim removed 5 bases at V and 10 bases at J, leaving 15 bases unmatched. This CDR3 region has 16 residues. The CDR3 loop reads CASRNDLTGRGSPLHF. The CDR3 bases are TGTGCCAGCAGGAATGACCTGACAGGGAGAGGCTCACCCCTCCACTTT. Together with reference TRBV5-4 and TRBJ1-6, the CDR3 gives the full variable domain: ETGVTQSPTHLIKTRGQQVTLRCSSQSGHNTVSWYQQALGQGPQFIFQYYREEENGRGNFPPRFSGLQFPNYSSELNVNALELDDSALYLCASRNDLTGRGSPLHFGNGTRLTVT.

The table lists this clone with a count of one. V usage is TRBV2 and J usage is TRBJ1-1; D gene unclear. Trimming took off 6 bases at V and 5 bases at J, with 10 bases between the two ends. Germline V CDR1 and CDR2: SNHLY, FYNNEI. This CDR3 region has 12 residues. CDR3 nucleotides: TGTGCCAGCAGGGCGGGTCGAACTGAAGCTTTCTTT. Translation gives CASRAGRTEAFF.

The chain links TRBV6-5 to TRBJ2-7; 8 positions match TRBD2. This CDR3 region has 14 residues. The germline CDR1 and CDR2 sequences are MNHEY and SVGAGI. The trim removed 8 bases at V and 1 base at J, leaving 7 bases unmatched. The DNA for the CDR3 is TGTGCCAGCTACGTAGCGGGGCCTTCCTACGAGCAGTACTTC. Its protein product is CASYVAGPSYEQYF.

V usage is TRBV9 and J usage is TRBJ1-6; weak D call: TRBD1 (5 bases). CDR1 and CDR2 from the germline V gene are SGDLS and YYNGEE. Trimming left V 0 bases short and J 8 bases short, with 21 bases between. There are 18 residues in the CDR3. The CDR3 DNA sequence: TGTGCCAGCAGCGTAGCTCCCGGGAGAGCAGGGAAGCATTCACCCCTCCACTTT. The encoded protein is CASSVAPGRAGKHSPLHF.

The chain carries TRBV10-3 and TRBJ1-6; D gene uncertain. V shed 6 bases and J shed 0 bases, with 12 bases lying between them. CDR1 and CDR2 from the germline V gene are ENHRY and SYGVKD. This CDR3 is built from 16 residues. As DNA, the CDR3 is TGTGCCATCAGACAGCAAGGGAGCTCCTATAATTCACCCCTCCACTTT. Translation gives CAIRQQGSSYNSPLHF.

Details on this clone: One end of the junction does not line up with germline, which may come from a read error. The CDR3 DNA is TGTGCCAGCAGCTTACTCTACCATGAGCAGTTCTTC. This encodes CASSLLYHEQFF. J is TRBJ2-1 and V is TRBV7-2; D gene unclear. The germline CDR1 and CDR2 sequences are SGHTA and FQGNSA. The CDR3 runs to 12 residues.